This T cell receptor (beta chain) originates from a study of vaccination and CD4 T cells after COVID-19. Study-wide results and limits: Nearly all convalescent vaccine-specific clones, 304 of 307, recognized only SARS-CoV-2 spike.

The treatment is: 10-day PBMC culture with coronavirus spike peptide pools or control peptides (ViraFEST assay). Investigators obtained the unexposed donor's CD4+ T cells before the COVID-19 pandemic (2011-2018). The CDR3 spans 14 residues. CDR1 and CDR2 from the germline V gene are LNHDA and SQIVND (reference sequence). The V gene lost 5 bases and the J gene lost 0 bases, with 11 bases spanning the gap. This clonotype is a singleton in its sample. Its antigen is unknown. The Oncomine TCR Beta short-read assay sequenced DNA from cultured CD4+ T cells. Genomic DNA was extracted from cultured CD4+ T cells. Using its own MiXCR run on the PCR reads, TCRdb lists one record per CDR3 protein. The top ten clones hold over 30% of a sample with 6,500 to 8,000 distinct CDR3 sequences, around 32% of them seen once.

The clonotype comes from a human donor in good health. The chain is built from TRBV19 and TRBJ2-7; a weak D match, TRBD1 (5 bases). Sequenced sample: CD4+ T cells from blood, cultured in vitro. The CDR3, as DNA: TGTGCCAGTAGTGCGAGACAGCTCTCCTACGAGCAGTACTTC. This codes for CASSARQLSYEQYF.